Below are 16 T cell receptor beta chains sequenced from a single sample in a study of shared clonotypes between healthy human individuals. This table comes from immunoSEQ multiplex PCR, and its TCRdb copy is limited to in-frame clones, with some not included. Here the sample spans 2 million to 2.5 million clones, approximately 95% being singletons. The sample was naive CD4+ T cells from PBMCs. Subset meaning: CD45RA+ positively selected. The receptors shown here come from a man younger than 30 in good health. Some clones in this sample may be carry-over from other donors' samples.

The V gene is TRBV14, the J gene TRBJ1-1; D remains ambiguous. CDR1 and CDR2 from the germline V gene are SGHDN and FVKESK. This CDR3 spans 12 amino acids. Deletions cut 4 bases from V and 3 bases from J, with 6 bases between. The CDR3: CASSPGDTEAFF. The DNA of the CDR3 is TGTGCCAGCAGCCCCGGTGACACTGAAGCTTTCTTT.

This sequence joins TRBV5-4 and TRBJ1-5; D perhaps matches TRBD1 (5 bases). Looked up from germline, CDR1 is SGHNT and CDR2 is YYREEE (reference sequence). CDR3 length equals 15 residues. Trimming left V 1 base short and J 3 bases short, with 11 bases between. The CDR3 bases are TGTGCCAGCAGCTTGTCACCAGGGACCAATCAGCCCCAGCATTTT. Residues: CASSLSPGTNQPQHF.

In its sample, this clone was seen once. The chain employs TRBV6-6 and TRBJ2-2; TRBD1 matches 7 bases. Germline V lookup: CDR1 MNHNY, CDR2 SVGAGI (reference sequence). There are 14 residues in the CDR3. The ends lost 5 bases at V and 4 bases at J; junction bases unmatched: 4. CDR3 sequence reads: CASSLQGSTGELFF. CDR3 sequence (DNA): TGTGCCAGCAGTCTACAGGGGAGCACCGGGGAGCTGTTTTTT.

The J gene is TRBJ2-4, the V gene TRBV7-2; 8 bases fit TRBD1. The CDR3 is made up of 13 amino acids. V shed 5 bases and J 6 bases; nucleotides not matched to a gene: 3. Germline-derived CDR1 and CDR2 are SGHTA and FQGNSA. This CDR3 is CASSRQGLNIQYF. The DNA for the CDR3 is TGTGCCAGCAGCAGACAGGGGTTAAACATTCAGTACTTC. Variable domain in full (rest from reference TRBV7-2 and TRBJ2-4): GAGVSQSPSNKVTEKGKDVELRCDPISGHTALYWYRQSLGQGLEFLIYFQGNSAPDKSGLPSDRFSAERTGGSVSTLTIQRTQQEDSAVYLCASSRQGLNIQYFGAGTRLSVL.

This chain joins TRBV5-1 and TRBJ2-2, with a weak D call TRBD2 (5 bases). From germline, CDR1 is SGHRS and CDR2 YFSETQ. The CDR3 length is 15 residues. The V end was cut by 0 bases, the J end by 6 bases, with 12 bases between. CDR3 loop: CASSLASGVAGELFF. DNA of the CDR3: TGCGCCAGCAGCTTGGCGTCCGGGGTGGCCGGGGAGCTGTTTTTT.

This chain connects TRBV11-3 to TRBJ2-2; 10 bases are shared with TRBD2. The V gene end was trimmed by 4 bases and the J gene end by 11 bases; junction bases not matched to a gene: 13. The germline CDR1 and CDR2 sequences are SGHNT and YENEEA. The CDR3 covers 16 residues. Here the CDR3 reads CASSSRLAGATIELFF. In DNA form, the CDR3 reads TGTGCCAGCAGCTCCCGTCTAGCGGGAGCCACGATCGAGCTGTTTTTT.

The V call is TRBV7-9, the J call TRBJ2-1, with D possibly called TRBD1 or TRBD2 (5 bases each). With 5 bases removed from V and 9 bases from J, the gap between germline ends came to 14 bases. This CDR3 is 13 amino acids long. Germline values: CDR1 SEHNR, CDR2 FQNEAQ (reference sequence). The CDR3 protein is CASSPDTRGEQFF. DNA for the CDR3: TGTGCCAGCAGCCCCGACACTAGGGGTGAGCAGTTCTTC. Filled out from reference TRBV7-9 and TRBJ2-1, the complete variable domain reads DTGVSQNPRHKITKRGQNVTFRCDPISEHNRLYWYRQTLGQGPEFLTYFQNEAQLEKSRLLSDRFSAERPKGSFSTLEIQRTEQGDSAMYLCASSPDTRGEQFFGPGTRLTVL.

Here the CDR3 DNA reads TGTGCCAGCAGTTACCTTCCTAGCGGGAGCGCCGGGGAGCTGTTTTTT. It yields the protein CASSYLPSGSAGELFF. The rearrangement joins TRBV6-6 to TRBJ2-2; TRBD2 matches at 10 bases. The germline gives CDR1 MNHNY, CDR2 SVGAGI (reference sequence). V was pared by 2 bases and J by 6 bases, with 6 bases of the junction left unmatched. The CDR3 has 16 amino acids.

CDR3 amino acids: CASSQPSAVNTEAFF. In DNA, the CDR3 is TGTGCCAGCAGCCAGCCGTCTGCGGTGAACACTGAAGCTTTCTTT. This chain links TRBV4-2 with TRBJ1-1; D gene unclear. The CDR3 is 15 residues long. Germline loops: CDR1 LGHNA, CDR2 YNFKEQ. V lost 3 bases to trimming and J lost 0 bases, with 11 bases between them.

The J gene is TRBJ2-7, the V gene TRBV2; 7 bases line up with TRBD2. The CDR3 extends over 13 amino acids. Losses at the gene ends were 10 bases for V and 2 bases for J; bases not matched to a gene: 8. The V gene's germline CDR1 is SNHLY and CDR2 FYNNEI. CDR3 DNA sequence: TGTGCCACCTCTGGGGGAGGGCCCTACGAGCAGTACTTC. This gives the protein CATSGGGPYEQYF. Full variable domain (outside the CDR3, taken from reference TRBV2 and TRBJ2-7): EPEVTQTPSHQVTQMGQEVILRCVPISNHLYFYWYRQILGQKVEFLVSFYNNEISEKSEIFDDQFSVERPDGSNFTLKIRSTKLEDSAMYFCATSGGGPYEQYFGPGTRLTVT.

V gene TRBV5-1 combines with J gene TRBJ2-1; 7 nucleotides match TRBD1. There are 14 residues in the CDR3. Germline CDR1 and CDR2: SGHRS and YFSETQ. V was clipped by 4 bases and J by 2 bases; unmatched bases: 3. This chain's CDR3 is CASSRQGPYNEQFF. DNA of the CDR3: TGCGCCAGCAGCAGACAGGGCCCCTACAATGAGCAGTTCTTC.

This clone was seen just once. The V and J genes are TRBV7-9 and TRBJ2-3, with a possible D match to TRBD1 (5 bases). CDR1 is SEHNR, CDR2 FQNEAQ, per germline (reference sequence). V lost 8 bases, J lost 1 base, and 10 bases lay in between. The CDR3 has 13 amino acids. In DNA form, the CDR3 reads TGTGCCAGCGGGAAGACAGGCACAGATACGCAGTATTTT. Its protein is CASGKTGTDTQYF. Variable domain in full (rest from reference TRBV7-9 and TRBJ2-3): DTGVSQNPRHKITKRGQNVTFRCDPISEHNRLYWYRQTLGQGPEFLTYFQNEAQLEKSRLLSDRFSAERPKGSFSTLEIQRTEQGDSAMYLCASGKTGTDTQYFGPGTRLTVL.

The V gene is TRBV6-1, the J gene TRBJ2-7; D unresolved. Trimming took 2 bases from V and 2 from J, leaving 7 bases between them. The CDR3 is 13 amino acids. The germline V gene has CDR1 MNHNS and CDR2 SASEGT. The CDR3 here is CASSESIPYEQYF. CDR3 coding DNA: TGTGCCAGCAGTGAATCTATCCCCTACGAGCAGTACTTC.

The chain couples TRBV5-4 to TRBJ2-1; the D is unclear. Germline assignment: CDR1 SGHNT and CDR2 YYREEE (reference sequence). V was pared by 6 bases and J by 5 bases, with 15 bases between. The CDR3 extends over 14 amino acids. CDR3 sequence (DNA): TGTGCCAGCACCATCCAAATCGGAAACAATGAGCAGTTCTTC. Its protein is CASTIQIGNNEQFF.

V is TRBV11-1 and J is TRBJ1-1, with D maybe TRBD1 (6 bases). The germline CDR1 and CDR2 sequences are SGHAT and FQDESV (reference sequence). CDR3 length: 15 amino acids. Trimming removed 7 bases from V and 1 base from J, with 16 bases in between. For the CDR3, the DNA is TGTGCCAGCATCGCGGGCAACAGGGAGAACACTGAAGCTTTCTTT. It specifies CASIAGNRENTEAFF.

This clone appeared once. This chain uses TRBV7-3 with TRBJ2-3; D is undetermined. Germline lookup yields CDR1 SGHTA and CDR2 FQGTGA. The length of the CDR3 is 13 residues. Trimming took off 4 bases at V and 3 bases at J, with 8 bases between the two ends. CDR3 sequence (DNA): TGTGCCAGCAGCTGGGGTGGGACAGATACGCAGTATTTT. Protein: CASSWGGTDTQYF.